This is a list of T cell receptor beta chains from one sample in a study of T-cell memory formation after mild COVID-19. Via MiXCR, TCRdb re-called the 5' RACE reads, giving one row per CDR3 protein. The sample has under 650,000 distinct CDR3 sequences, 15% to 20% seen once. The source material was PBMCs or a T cell subset sorted from them (not recorded which). All receptors derive from an adult woman who had mild COVID-19 (a few samples of this study predate the infection). Cell type and time point are not known. Both conserved end residues are part of each CDR3. D genes are given only for firm matches. Expanded clones are given a class, and other clones once, few, many or no size at all.

>TRBV20-1|TRBJ1-6|-|-
CSARTEGGSSPLHF
TGCAGTGCTAGGACCGAGGGGGGCAGTTCACCCCTCCACTTT
>TRBV24-1|TRBJ2-1|-|-
CATGYYNEQFF
TGTGCCACCGGGTATTACAATGAGCAGTTCTTC
>TRBV7-3|TRBJ2-1|-|few
CASSLWAGTDEQFF
TGTGCCAGCAGCTTATGGGCAGGGACGGATGAGCAGTTCTTC
>TRBV5-1|TRBJ1-2|TRBD1|-
CASSLNWDRGRNGYGYTF
TGCGCCAGCAGCTTGAACTGGGACAGGGGGCGGAACGGCTATGGCTACACCTTC
>TRBV4-2|TRBJ2-4|-|-
CASSQEWGKNIQYF
TGTGCCAGCAGCCAAGAGTGGGGCAAAAACATTCAGTACTTC
>TRBV4-1|TRBJ1-4|-|many
CASSQAPTNEKLFF
TGCGCCAGCAGCCAAGCACCAACTAATGAAAAACTGTTTTTT
>TRBV4-2|TRBJ2-2|-|-
CASDQGWGDGTGELFF
TGTGCCAGCGACCAAGGATGGGGGGATGGGACCGGGGAGCTGTTTTTT
>TRBV30|TRBJ2-1|TRBD2|-
CAWSVVAGGPLGVHEQFF
TGTGCCTGGAGTGTAGTAGCGGGGGGGCCCTTAGGTGTGCATGAGCAGTTCTTC
>TRBV4-1|TRBJ2-6|-|few
CASSVHGLSPSGANVLTF
TGCGCCAGCAGCGTGCACGGGCTAAGTCCCTCTGGGGCCAACGTCCTGACTTTC
>TRBV4-2|TRBJ2-7|-|few
CASSQEGGYRLYEQYF
TGTGCCAGCAGCCAAGAGGGGGGATATCGCCTCTACGAGCAGTACTTC
>TRBV5-4|TRBJ2-7|TRBD1|few
CASSKGTGGFLEQYF
TGTGCCAGCAGTAAAGGGACAGGGGGATTTCTCGAGCAGTACTTC
>TRBV9|TRBJ2-1|-|-
CASSVGEDPRYEQFF
TGTGCCAGCAGCGTAGGTGAGGATCCCCGCTATGAGCAGTTCTTC
>TRBV5-1|TRBJ2-5|-|many
CASSSGQYQETQYF
TGCGCCAGCAGCTCCGGACAGTACCAAGAGACCCAGTACTTC
>TRBV5-6|TRBJ1-2|-|-
CASRKSLLDGSSRFYTF
TGTGCCAGCAGGAAGTCGCTGTTAGACGGCTCATCGCGTTTCTACACCTTC
>TRBV20-1|TRBJ1-2|-|-
CSARALGAFYGYTF
TGCAGTGCTAGAGCGTTGGGGGCTTTCTATGGCTACACCTTC
>TRBV9|TRBJ2-7|TRBD2|-
CASSVGASGTYEQYF
TGTGCCAGCAGCGTAGGGGCTAGCGGGACCTACGAGCAGTACTTC
>TRBV27|TRBJ1-4|-|few
CASRGMNEKLFF
TGTGCCAGCAGGGGTATGAATGAAAAACTGTTTTTT
>TRBV6-2/TRBV6-3|TRBJ1-2|TRBD1|few
CASSAQGQPNYGYTF
TGTGCCAGCAGTGCCCAGGGACAGCCTAACTATGGCTACACCTTC
>TRBV12-3/TRBV12-4|TRBJ1-1|TRBD1|-
CASSKGDRSTEAFF
TGTGCCAGCAGTAAAGGGGACAGGAGCACTGAAGCTTTCTTT
>TRBV20-1|TRBJ2-4|-|many
CSAPPLLQGLAKNIQYF
TGCAGTGCCCCACCTTTGCTTCAGGGACTAGCCAAAAACATTCAGTACTTC